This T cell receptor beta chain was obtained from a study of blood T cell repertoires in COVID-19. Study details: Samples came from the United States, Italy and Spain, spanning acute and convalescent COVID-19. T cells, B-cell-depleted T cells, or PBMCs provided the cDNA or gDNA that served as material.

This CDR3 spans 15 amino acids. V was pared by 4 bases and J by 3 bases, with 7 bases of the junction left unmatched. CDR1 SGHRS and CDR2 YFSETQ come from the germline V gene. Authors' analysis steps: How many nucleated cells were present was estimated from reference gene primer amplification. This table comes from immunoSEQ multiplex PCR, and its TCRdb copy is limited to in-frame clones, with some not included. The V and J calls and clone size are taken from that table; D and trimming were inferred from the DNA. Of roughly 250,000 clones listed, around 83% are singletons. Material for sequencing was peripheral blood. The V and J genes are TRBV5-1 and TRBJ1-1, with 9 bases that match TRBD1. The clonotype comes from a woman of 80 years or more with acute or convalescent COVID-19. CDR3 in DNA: TGCGCCAGCAGCCCTGACAGGGGGACCGACACTGAAGCTTTCTTT. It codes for CASSPDRGTDTEAFF.